These 14 T cell receptor beta chains came from one sample sequenced in a study of blood T cell repertoires in COVID-19 (TCRdb year 2020). Library prep was done by the immunoSEQ multiplex PCR assay. This is the immuneACCESS table as TCRdb keeps it, with only in-frame sequences that have V and J called. A part of the clones is gone; compared with another copy, unresolved V genes explain less than half, and the rest is unexplained. The sample yields roughly 200,000 clones; 60% to 85% were counted once. The leading ten clones occupy roughly 8.8% of the sample. The sequenced sample was peripheral blood. These receptors were taken from a woman aged 45-59 years with active or convalescent COVID-19.

V usage is TRBV19 and J usage is TRBJ2-5; TRBD1 is a possible D gene (5 bases). CDR1 and CDR2 (germline): LNHDA, SQIVND (reference sequence). The V end lost 4 bases, the J end lost 4 bases, and 13 bases lay between the germline ends. This CDR3 is 14 amino acids long. Here the CDR3 DNA reads TGTGCCAGTAGTAACATCAGGGTTTCAGAGACCCAGTACTTC. Protein: CASSNIRVSETQYF.

This rearrangement joins TRBV6-5 to TRBJ2-2; 7 bases line up with TRBD1. CDR3 length: 14 residues. Losses at the gene ends were 5 bases for V and 6 bases for J; bases not matched to a gene: 6. Germline CDR1 and CDR2: MNHEY and SVGAGI. This CDR3 reads CASSNRGLAGELFF. The CDR3 region has the DNA TGTGCCAGCAGTAACAGGGGATTGGCCGGGGAGCTGTTTTTT.

This clone was seen only once. The chain recombines TRBV2 with TRBJ2-1; D not resolved. This CDR3 spans 11 amino acids. Per germline, CDR1 SNHLY and CDR2 FYNNEI. The V end lost 6 bases, the J end lost 10 bases, and 10 bases lay between the germline ends. In DNA, the CDR3 is TGTGCCAGCAGAGCAACCCGGGAGCAGTTCTTC. Encoded protein: CASRATREQFF.

This clone was seen once. The chain carries TRBV2 and TRBJ2-1; TRBD1 is a possible D gene (6 bases). With 1 base removed from V and 7 bases from J, the gap between germline ends came to 11 bases. The CDR3 is 14 amino acids. Germline CDR1 reads SNHLY; CDR2 reads FYNNEI. This CDR3 reads CASSEGTARNEQFF. CDR3 DNA sequence: TGTGCCAGCAGTGAAGGGACAGCCCGAAATGAGCAGTTCTTC.

This clone was seen a single time. The chain is built from TRBV6-5 and TRBJ1-5, with a weak D call TRBD1 (5 bases). Germline V gene sequence: CDR1 MNHEY, CDR2 SVGAGI. The CDR3 runs 14 residues. V gave up 0 bases and J gave up 7 bases, with 10 bases separating them. The CDR3: CASSYSQGGQPQHF. The CDR3 nucleotides are TGTGCCAGCAGTTACTCTCAGGGAGGGCAGCCCCAGCATTTT.

The rearrangement uses TRBV3-1 (or the pseudogene TRBV3-2) and TRBJ2-3; D gene uncertain. The V gene's germline CDR1 is LGHDT and CDR2 YNNKEL (reference sequence). The CDR3 sequence is 11 residues long. Trimming pared 5 bases from V and 6 bases from J, leaving 6 bases between. In nucleotides, the CDR3 is TGTGCCAGCAGCGTCGCGGATACGCAGTATTTT. It yields the protein CASSVADTQYF.

V and J are TRBV7-2 and TRBJ1-6, with D hard to call. V was cut by 5 bases and J by 5 bases, with 16 bases left in between. The germline CDR1 and CDR2 sequences are SGHTA and FQGNSA. This CDR3 region has 16 residues. The CDR3 region is CASSLAGRTNNSPLHF. The CDR3 nucleotides are TGTGCCAGCAGCCTCGCGGGCAGAACGAATAATTCACCCCTCCACTTT.

Only a few counts were recorded for this clone. The chain uses TRBV2 and TRBJ2-7; 9 positions match TRBD2. The ends lost 3 bases at V and 4 bases at J; junction bases unmatched: 4. Germline loops: CDR1 SNHLY, CDR2 FYNNEI. This CDR3 spans 14 amino acids. CDR3: CASSDLTSGYEQYF. The DNA for the CDR3 is TGTGCCAGCAGTGACCTCACTAGCGGGTACGAGCAGTACTTC.

This sequence joins TRBV7-9 and TRBJ2-7, with unresolved D. Germline-derived CDR1 and CDR2 are SEHNR and FQNEAQ (reference sequence). This CDR3 comprises 12 residues. The V gene lost 7 bases and the J gene lost 2 bases, with 9 bases spanning the gap. The CDR3 nucleotides are TGTGCCAGCACCCCTATTGCCTACGAGCAGTACTTC. It yields the protein CASTPIAYEQYF.

The rearrangement uses TRBV5-1 and TRBJ1-2; 8 bases match TRBD1. After removal of 4 bases from V and 7 bases from J, the junction contained 12 bases not matched to a gene. The CDR3 runs to 15 residues. Germline-derived CDR1 and CDR2 are SGHRS and YFSETQ. The CDR3 DNA sequence: TGCGCCAGCAGCCAGAATCAGGGGGCTCCTACTGGCTACACCTTC. It specifies CASSQNQGAPTGYTF.

V gene TRBV30 combines with J gene TRBJ2-1; 8 nucleotides align to TRBD2. Trimming at V came to 2 bases and at J to 3 bases, leaving 9 bases not matched to a gene. The CDR3 length is 16 residues. Germline values: CDR1 GTSNPN, CDR2 SVGIG (reference sequence). The CDR3 DNA reads as TGTGCCTGGAGTCCACCCACGGGGGGGCTCTACAATGAGCAGTTCTTC. Amino acids: CAWSPPTGGLYNEQFF.

This chain joins TRBV19 and TRBJ1-2, with 7 bases identical to TRBD1. From germline, CDR1 is LNHDA and CDR2 SQIVND (reference sequence). The CDR3 totals 14 residues. Trimming took 4 bases from V and 4 from J; bases not matched to a gene: 6. Here the CDR3 reads CASSSLRDSYGYTF. CDR3 in DNA: TGTGCCAGTAGTAGCCTCCGGGACAGCTATGGCTACACCTTC.

This clone was found a few times. The J gene is TRBJ1-2, the V gene TRBV7-2, with D perhaps matching TRBD1 (6 bases). Germline values: CDR1 SGHTA, CDR2 FQGNSA. The V end was cut by 5 bases, the J end by 2 bases, with 12 bases between. The CDR3 runs 14 residues. The CDR3 reads CASSVQGYNYGYTF. CDR3 nucleotides: TGTGCCAGCAGCGTACAGGGTTACAACTATGGCTACACCTTC.

The J gene is TRBJ1-2, the V gene TRBV4-2; 8 bases map to TRBD1. Germline V lookup: CDR1 LGHNA, CDR2 YNFKEQ. Trimming took 2 bases from V and 8 from J; bases not matched to a gene: 4. CDR3 size: 13 residues. The DNA of the CDR3 is TGTGCCAGCAGCCAACAGGGGGCATACGGCTACACCTTC. This gives the protein CASSQQGAYGYTF.